These T cell receptor beta chains were read from a single sample in a study of CD8+ T cells in alopecia areata. The repertoire was sequenced with immunoSEQ multiplex PCR; TCRdb's copy has only in-frame clones and lacks some. The data show approximately 89,000 clones, 51% seen once. The sequenced material came from NKG2D-high CD8+ T cells sorted from blood. These receptors were collected from a human donor with alopecia areata. Both conserved end residues are trimmed from each CDR3.

TRBV7-9 ASRPTDRDYGYT
TRBV4-1 ASSQSDKGYEQY
TRBV28 ASSPRDSEETQY
TRBV4-1 ASSQEGLDTQY
TRBV29-1 SVTGDYEQY
TRBV29-1 SVPTANTGELF
TRBV18 ASSPPNGETQY
TRBV18 ASSPRRARTEAF
TRBV6-1 ASSELGGIYYEQY
TRBV27 ASSLTQGEQY
TRBV30 AWIAGVGTDTQY
TRBV27 ASRPFRRRADTQY
TRBV6-1 ASRTGFEQY
TRBV7-9 ASSSPGTYEQY
TRBV7-9 ASSLDREQETQY
TRBV27 ASAPRDGYEQY
TRBV7-9 ASSLDGGPYEQY
TRBV28 ASRTGTGDYEQY
TRBV19 ASSIQVFYEQY
TRBV27 ASSLRGPHEQY
TRBV9 ASSTHGAATDTQY
TRBV27 ASSLEQY
TRBV29-1 SVFLGSGEQY
TRBV9 ASSVGSGGTDYGYT
TRBV4-1 ASSQEGSTEAF
TRBV5-6 ASSLGGGQNIQY
TRBV7-8 ASSPDPGTQETQY
TRBV19 ASSPRQGAGETQY
TRBV7-9 ASSSSGTSGGSSYNEQF
TRBV29-1 SVTPTSGRDEQY
TRBV27 ASSYTSGPYNEQF
TRBV29-1 SVGDWTSGRRGELF
TRBV7-2 ASSSYAGDTQF
TRBV28 ASIRQGKGTDTQY
TRBV2 ASRRQDEQY
TRBV7-7 ASSLDARGTGELF
TRBV5-6 ASTGQVLNGYT
TRBV2 ASSLAGGIYEQY
TRBV30 AWRARQGVIYEQY
TRBV4-1 ASSQNRGEPYT
TRBV4-3 ASSQGGTYEQY
TRBV4-1 ASSQDQGKQETQY
TRBV7-8 ASSREALTDTDTQY
TRBV30 AWSPGQGAILGAGELF
TRBV23-1 ASSQPPGPKSSYEQY
TRBV29-1 SVEDRGDYEQY
TRBV29-1 SVVVTIEAF
TRBV4-1 ASSQNPGNTEAF
TRBV6-5 ASRTGSDYGYT
TRBV29-1 SVEDRRRGTNYGYT